The next 20 T cell receptor beta chains were all read from a single sample in a study of T cells in localized non-small cell lung cancer. The repertoire was sequenced with immunoSEQ multiplex PCR; TCRdb's copy has only in-frame clones and lacks some. The sample consists of tens of thousands of clones, 88% of them appearing once. Specimen: peripheral blood mononuclear cells, collected before any cancer treatment. The receptors here all came from a male donor at least 60 years old with stage II lung adenocarcinoma.

A note on this clone: The junction departs from germline at one end; a sequencing error may be responsible. The chain recombines TRBV28 with TRBJ2-2; D remains ambiguous. The CDR3 spans 14 residues. Germline V gene sequence: CDR1 MDHEN, CDR2 SYDVKM. CDR3 residues: CASSSPSATRELFF. In DNA form, the CDR3 reads TGTGCCAGCAGTTCGCCCAGCGCCACCCGGGAGCTGTTTTTT. Using reference TRBV28 and TRBJ2-2 for the parts outside the CDR3, the full variable domain is DVKVTQSSRYLVKRTGEKVFLECVQDMDHENMFWYRQDPGLGLRLIYFSYDVKMKEKGDIPEGYSVSREKKERFSLILESASTNQTSMYLCASSSPSATRELFFGEGSRLTVL.

The V call is TRBV18, the J call TRBJ1-5, with D possibly matching TRBD1 (5 bases). Trimming shortened V by 3 bases and J by 0 bases, and 9 bases separated the two germline ends. Germline values: CDR1 KGHSH, CDR2 LQKENI. This CDR3 spans 15 amino acids. This CDR3 is CASSPQGSSNQPQHF. Here the CDR3 DNA reads TGTGCCAGCTCACCCCAGGGTAGTAGCAATCAGCCCCAGCATTTT. The variable domain in full, with the rest retrieved from reference TRBV18 and TRBJ1-5, is NAGVMQNPRHLVRRRGQEARLRCSPMKGHSHVYWYRQLPEEGLKFMVYLQKENIIDESGMPKERFSAEFPKEGPSILRIQQVVRGDSAAYFCASSPQGSSNQPQHFGDGTRLSIL.

This rearrangement joins TRBV6-5 to TRBJ2-7, with a weak D call TRBD1 (5 bases). V was clipped by 5 bases and J by 9 bases, with 14 bases between them. CDR1 is MNHEY and CDR2 is SVGAGI in the germline V gene. CDR3 length: 12 residues. The CDR3 loop reads CASSDNRFPQYF. DNA of the CDR3: TGTGCCAGCAGTGATAACAGGTTTCCGCAGTACTTC.

V gene TRBV10-2 combines with J gene TRBJ1-2; D is uncertain. The CDR3 is 14 amino acids. Germline lookup yields CDR1 WSHSY and CDR2 SAAADI. Trimming removed 3 bases from V and 4 bases from J, with 12 bases in between. The CDR3 DNA is TGCGCCAGCAGTGAAACGGTCTTCCCCTATGGCTACACCTTC. Translation: CASSETVFPYGYTF.

V and J are TRBV6-7 and TRBJ1-5; D remains ambiguous. TRBV6-7 is assigned to the ORF class and has an uncertain function. The CDR3 contains 12 residues. Trimming stripped 7 bases from V and 3 bases from J, with 7 bases between. This chain's CDR3 is CASTPTNQPQHF. The CDR3 DNA reads as TGTGCCAGCACCCCTACCAATCAGCCCCAGCATTTT.

The V and J genes are TRBV15 and TRBJ2-3, with 12 bases lining up with TRBD2. The CDR3 is 18 residues long. V lost 3 bases, J lost 3 bases, and 10 bases stayed unmatched. The germline CDR1 and CDR2 sequences are LNHNV and YYDKDF (reference sequence). This CDR3 reads CATSSSRSSGRATDTQYF. The CDR3 coding sequence is TGTGCCACCAGCAGTTCACGTTCTAGCGGGAGGGCGACAGATACGCAGTATTTT. The entire variable domain, with the rest obtained from reference TRBV15 and TRBJ2-3, is as follows: DAMVIQNPRYQVTQFGKPVTLSCSQTLNHNVMYWYQQKSSQAPKLLFHYYDKDFNNEADTPDNFQSRRPNTSFCFLDIRSPGLGDTAMYLCATSSSRSSGRATDTQYFGPGTRLTVL.

The chain recombines TRBV28 with TRBJ2-1, with TRBD1 as a possible D gene (6 bases). Germline V CDR1 and CDR2: MDHEN, SYDVKM. CDR3 length: 13 residues. The V and J ends lost 3 bases and 3 bases respectively, with 6 bases between them. CDR3 DNA sequence: TGTGCCAGCAGTTTGGACAGCTACAATGAGCAGTTCTTC. Amino acid sequence: CASSLDSYNEQFF.

The chain uses TRBV13 and TRBJ2-5; no clear D gene. Germline V lookup: CDR1 PRHDT, CDR2 FYEKMQ (reference sequence). The CDR3 spans 14 residues. V was shortened by 2 bases and J by 7 bases, with 14 bases between the two germline ends. CDR3 in amino acids: CASSLWESKGTQYF. Written as DNA, the CDR3 is TGTGCCAGCAGCTTATGGGAATCCAAGGGGACCCAGTACTTC.

This rearrangement joins TRBV6-6 to TRBJ2-7; a weak D match, TRBD1 (6 bases). The germline V gene encodes CDR1 MNHNY and CDR2 SVGAGI (reference sequence). This CDR3 has 12 residues. V dropped 10 bases and J dropped 6 bases, with 16 bases sitting between them. The DNA of the CDR3 is TGTGCCACCCGACAGGATTCTTTCGAGCAGTACTTC. This sequence encodes CATRQDSFEQYF.

This chain joins TRBV7-9 and TRBJ2-7; D gene unclear. Germline-derived CDR1 and CDR2 are SEHNR and FQNEAQ (reference sequence). V dropped 1 base and J dropped 0 bases, with 7 bases sitting between them. CDR3 length equals 14 residues. CDR3 in DNA: TGTGCCAGCAGCTTAGGCCTTTCCTCCTACGAGCAGTACTTC. Its translation: CASSLGLSSYEQYF.

The sample holds one count of this clone. The chain couples TRBV7-9 to TRBJ1-3, with unresolved D. CDR1 is SEHNR and CDR2 is FQNEAQ in the germline V gene (reference sequence). Deletions cut 0 bases from V and 3 bases from J, with 12 bases between. This CDR3 has 16 residues. The CDR3 loop is CASSLALREVGNTIYF. The CDR3 DNA follows: TGTGCCAGCAGCTTAGCCCTCCGTGAGGTTGGAAACACCATATATTTT.

The chain combines TRBV7-3 with TRBJ2-6; 9 nucleotides align to TRBD1. The CDR3 sequence is 18 residues long. The germline V gene encodes CDR1 SGHTA and CDR2 FQGTGA. V dropped 2 bases and J dropped 2; count of bases not matched to a gene: 7. CDR3 region: CASSLYLGQGPGANVLTF. CDR3 nucleotide sequence: TGTGCCAGCAGCTTATATTTGGGACAGGGTCCTGGGGCCAACGTCCTGACTTTC.

The rearrangement uses TRBV5-1 and TRBJ2-2; D gene uncertain. Looked up from germline, CDR1 is SGHRS and CDR2 is YFSETQ. Trimming removed 0 bases from V and 0 bases from J, with 6 bases in between. The CDR3 is 15 amino acids. CDR3 protein: CASSLVQTNTGELFF. The CDR3 DNA is TGCGCCAGCAGCTTGGTACAGACGAACACCGGGGAGCTGTTTTTT.

The chain carries TRBV29-1 and TRBJ1-5, with D uncertain. Per the germline V gene, CDR1 is SQVTM and CDR2 is ANQGSEA. The CDR3 runs 13 residues. V lost 4 bases, J lost 4 bases, and 11 bases lay in between. The CDR3 nucleotides are TGCAGCGTTGTAGTGGTTGGGAATCAGCCCCAGCATTTT. This translates into CSVVVVGNQPQHF.

The chain has TRBV28 and TRBJ2-3, with D unclear. The CDR3 length is 11 residues. V was trimmed by 6 bases and J by 7 bases, leaving 8 bases between them. CDR1 and CDR2 from the germline V gene are MDHEN and SYDVKM. The CDR3 protein is CASRSGYTQYF. CDR3 nucleotides: TGTGCCAGCAGATCCGGGTATACGCAGTATTTT.

The chain uses TRBV18 and TRBJ1-1, with D tentatively TRBD1 (5 bases). CDR1 and CDR2 from the germline V gene are KGHSH and LQKENI. This CDR3 comprises 13 residues. Trimming stripped 3 bases from V and 0 bases from J, with 5 bases between. This CDR3 is CASSPGLNTEAFF. In DNA form, the CDR3 reads TGTGCCAGCTCACCGGGGCTGAACACTGAAGCTTTCTTT.

The V and J genes are TRBV4-2 and TRBJ2-5, with TRBD2 identical over 7 bases. In germline, CDR1 is LGHNA, CDR2 YNFKEQ. The CDR3 is made up of 16 amino acids. Unmatched junction bases numbered 10, after V lost 1 base and J lost 5 bases. The CDR3: CASSQGTAGDGETQYF. For the CDR3, the DNA is TGTGCCAGCAGCCAAGGGACGGCGGGAGATGGGGAGACCCAGTACTTC.

This chain uses TRBV5-5 with TRBJ1-4; a weak D match, TRBD1 (6 bases). CDR3 length equals 16 residues. CDR1 is SGHKS and CDR2 is YYEKEE in the germline V gene (reference sequence). V lost 2 bases and J lost 7, with 18 bases in between. The CDR3, as DNA: TGTGCCAGCAGCTTTCTCGCAGGGGTGACGGGTGAAAAACTGTTTTTT. Residues: CASSFLAGVTGEKLFF.

The J gene is TRBJ2-7, the V gene TRBV10-2; 7 bases agree with TRBD1. CDR1 WSHSY and CDR2 SAAADI come from the germline V gene. J gave up 6 bases and V 4 bases, and 9 bases lay outside the gene matches. This CDR3 has 14 amino acids. As DNA, the CDR3 is TGCGCCAGCAGTGTAAATCGACAGGGAGTCGAGCAGTACTTC. The encoded protein is CASSVNRQGVEQYF.

The V and J genes are TRBV10-3 and TRBJ2-7; 7 nucleotides agree with TRBD2. With 2 bases clipped from V and 6 bases from J, the junction kept 1 base outside the gene matches. CDR1 and CDR2 (germline): ENHRY, SYGVKD. The CDR3 has 12 residues. Here the CDR3 reads CAISEGGVEQYF. The CDR3 DNA reads as TGTGCCATCAGTGAGGGGGGGGTCGAGCAGTACTTC.